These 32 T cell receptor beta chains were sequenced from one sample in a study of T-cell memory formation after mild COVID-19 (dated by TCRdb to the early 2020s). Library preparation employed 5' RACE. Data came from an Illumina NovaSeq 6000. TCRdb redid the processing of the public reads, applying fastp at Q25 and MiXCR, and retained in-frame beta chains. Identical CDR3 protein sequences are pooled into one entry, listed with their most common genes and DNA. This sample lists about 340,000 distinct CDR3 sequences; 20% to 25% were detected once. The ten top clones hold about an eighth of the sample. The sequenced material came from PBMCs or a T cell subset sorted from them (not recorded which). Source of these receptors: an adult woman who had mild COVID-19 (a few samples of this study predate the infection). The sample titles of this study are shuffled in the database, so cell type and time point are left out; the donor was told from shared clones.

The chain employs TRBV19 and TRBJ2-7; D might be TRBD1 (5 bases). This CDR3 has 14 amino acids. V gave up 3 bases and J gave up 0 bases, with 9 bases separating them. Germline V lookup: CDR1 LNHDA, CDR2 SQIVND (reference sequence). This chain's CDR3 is CASSIGAISYEQYF. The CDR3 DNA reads TGTGCCAGTAGTATTGGGGCCATCTCCTACGAGCAGTACTTC.

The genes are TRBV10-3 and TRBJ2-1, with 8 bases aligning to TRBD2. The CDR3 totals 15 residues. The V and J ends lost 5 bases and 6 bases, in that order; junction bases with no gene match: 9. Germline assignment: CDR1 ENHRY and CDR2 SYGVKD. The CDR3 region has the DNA TGTGCCATCAGTCCGAGCGGGAGAACCCCCAATGAGCAGTTCTTC. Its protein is CAISPSGRTPNEQFF.

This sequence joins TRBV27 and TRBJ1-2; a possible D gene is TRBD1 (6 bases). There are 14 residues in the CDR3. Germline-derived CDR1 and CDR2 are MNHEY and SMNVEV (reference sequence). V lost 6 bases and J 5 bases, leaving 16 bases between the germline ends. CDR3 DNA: TGTGCCAGCAGACCGGACAGCCGAACTTATGGCTACACCTTC. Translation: CASRPDSRTYGYTF.

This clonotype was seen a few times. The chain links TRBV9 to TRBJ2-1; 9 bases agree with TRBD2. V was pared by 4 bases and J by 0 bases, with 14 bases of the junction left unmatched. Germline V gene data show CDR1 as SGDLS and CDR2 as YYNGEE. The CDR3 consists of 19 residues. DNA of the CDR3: TGTGCCAGCAGCCCCCGGGTAGCGGGGGCGCTGAGCTCCTACAATGAGCAGTTCTTC. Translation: CASSPRVAGALSSYNEQFF.

CDR3 sequence reads: CASSPKTSGTFEQYF. The CDR3 nucleotides read TGCGCCAGCAGCCCGAAGACTAGCGGGACTTTCGAGCAGTACTTC. The chain links TRBV4-3 to TRBJ2-7; 11 nucleotides match TRBD2. This CDR3 has 15 residues. In germline, CDR1 is LGHNA, CDR2 YSLEER. Losses at the gene ends were 4 bases for V and 6 bases for J; bases not matched to a gene: 8.

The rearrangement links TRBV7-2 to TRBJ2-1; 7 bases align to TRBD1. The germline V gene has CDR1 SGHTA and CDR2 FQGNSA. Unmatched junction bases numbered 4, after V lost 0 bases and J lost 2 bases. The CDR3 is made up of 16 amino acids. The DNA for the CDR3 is TGTGCCAGCAGCTTAGCCACAGGGGTTGCCTACAATGAGCAGTTCTTC. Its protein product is CASSLATGVAYNEQFF.

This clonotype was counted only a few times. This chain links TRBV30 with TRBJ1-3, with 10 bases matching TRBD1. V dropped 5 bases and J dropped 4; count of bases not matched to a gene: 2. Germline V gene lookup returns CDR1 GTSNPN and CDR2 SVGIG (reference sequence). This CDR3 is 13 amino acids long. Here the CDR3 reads CAWDRGQGNTIYF. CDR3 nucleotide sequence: TGTGCCTGGGACAGGGGGCAAGGAAACACCATATATTTT.

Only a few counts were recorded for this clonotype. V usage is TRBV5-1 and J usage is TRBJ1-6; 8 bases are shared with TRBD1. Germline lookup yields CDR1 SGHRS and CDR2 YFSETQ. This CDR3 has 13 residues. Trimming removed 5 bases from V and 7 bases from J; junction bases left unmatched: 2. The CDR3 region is CASRQGENSPLHF. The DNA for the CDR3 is TGCGCCAGCAGACAGGGGGAGAATTCACCCCTCCACTTT.

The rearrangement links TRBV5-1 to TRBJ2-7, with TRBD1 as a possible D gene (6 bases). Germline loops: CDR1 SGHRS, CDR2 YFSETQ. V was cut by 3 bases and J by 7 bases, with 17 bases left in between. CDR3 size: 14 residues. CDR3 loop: CASSYGQFDREQYF. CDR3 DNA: TGCGCCAGCAGCTACGGACAGTTCGACAGGGAGCAGTACTTC.

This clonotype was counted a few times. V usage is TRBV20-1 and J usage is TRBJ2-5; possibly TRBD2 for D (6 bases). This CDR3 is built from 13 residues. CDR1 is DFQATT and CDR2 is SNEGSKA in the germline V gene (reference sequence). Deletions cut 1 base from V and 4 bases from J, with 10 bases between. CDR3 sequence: CSARVGGTETQYF. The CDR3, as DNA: TGCAGTGCTAGAGTGGGGGGAACAGAGACCCAGTACTTC.

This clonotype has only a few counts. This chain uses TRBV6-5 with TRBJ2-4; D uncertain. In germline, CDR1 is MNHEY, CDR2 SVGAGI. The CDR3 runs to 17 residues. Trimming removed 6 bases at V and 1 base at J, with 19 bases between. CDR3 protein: CASSPGVIDPAKNIQYF. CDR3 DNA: TGTGCCAGCAGCCCAGGCGTGATTGACCCGGCCAAAAACATTCAGTACTTC.

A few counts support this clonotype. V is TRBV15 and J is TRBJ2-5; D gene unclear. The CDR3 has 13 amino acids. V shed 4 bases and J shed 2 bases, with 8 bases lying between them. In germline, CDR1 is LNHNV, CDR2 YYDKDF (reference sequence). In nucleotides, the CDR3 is TGTGCCACCAGCACGGCAGGTCAAGAGACCCAGTACTTC. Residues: CATSTAGQETQYF. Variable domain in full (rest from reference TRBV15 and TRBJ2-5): DAMVIQNPRYQVTQFGKPVTLSCSQTLNHNVMYWYQQKSSQAPKLLFHYYDKDFNNEADTPDNFQSRRPNTSFCFLDIRSPGLGDTAMYLCATSTAGQETQYFGPGTRLLVL.

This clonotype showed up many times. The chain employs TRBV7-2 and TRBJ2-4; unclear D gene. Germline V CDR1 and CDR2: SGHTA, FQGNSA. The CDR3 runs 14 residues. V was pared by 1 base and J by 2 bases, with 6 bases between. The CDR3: CASSLGGSKNIQYF. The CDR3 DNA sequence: TGTGCCAGCAGCTTAGGTGGCTCCAAAAACATTCAGTACTTC.

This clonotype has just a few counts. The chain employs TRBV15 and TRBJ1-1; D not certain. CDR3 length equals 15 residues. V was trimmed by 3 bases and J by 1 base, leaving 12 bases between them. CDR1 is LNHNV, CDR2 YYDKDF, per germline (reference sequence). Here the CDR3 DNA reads TGTGCCACCAGCAGGGGATTAGGTACGAACACTGAAGCTTTCTTT. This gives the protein CATSRGLGTNTEAFF.

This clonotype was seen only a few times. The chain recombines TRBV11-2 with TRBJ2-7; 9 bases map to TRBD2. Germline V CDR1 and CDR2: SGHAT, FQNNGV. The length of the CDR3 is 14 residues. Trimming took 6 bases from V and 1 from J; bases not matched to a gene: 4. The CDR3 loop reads CASRYTSGSYEQYF. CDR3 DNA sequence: TGTGCCAGCAGATACACTAGCGGGTCCTACGAGCAGTACTTC.

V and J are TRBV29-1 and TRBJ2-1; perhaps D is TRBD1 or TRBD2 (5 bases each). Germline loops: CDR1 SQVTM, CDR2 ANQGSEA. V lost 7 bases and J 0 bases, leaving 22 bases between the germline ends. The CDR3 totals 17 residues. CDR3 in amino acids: CSADEGSRGLSYNEQFF. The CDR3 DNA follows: TGCAGCGCCGATGAAGGGTCTCGGGGCCTCTCCTACAATGAGCAGTTCTTC.

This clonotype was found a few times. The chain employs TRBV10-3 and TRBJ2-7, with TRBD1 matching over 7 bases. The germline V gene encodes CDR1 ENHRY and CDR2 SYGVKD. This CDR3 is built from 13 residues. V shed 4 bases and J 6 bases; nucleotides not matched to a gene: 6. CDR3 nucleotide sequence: TGTGCCATCAGTGGTACAGGGGAAGGCGAGCAGTACTTC. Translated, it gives CAISGTGEGEQYF.

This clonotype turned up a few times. The CDR3 spells CSARWDRRRGNEQFF. The CDR3 nucleotides read TGCAGTGCTAGATGGGACAGGCGGCGGGGGAATGAGCAGTTCTTC. This rearrangement joins TRBV20-1 to TRBJ2-1; possible D gene TRBD1, 8 bases. Trimming removed 2 bases at V and 7 bases at J, with 18 bases between. The CDR3 extends over 15 amino acids. Germline V CDR1 and CDR2: DFQATT, SNEGSKA (reference sequence).

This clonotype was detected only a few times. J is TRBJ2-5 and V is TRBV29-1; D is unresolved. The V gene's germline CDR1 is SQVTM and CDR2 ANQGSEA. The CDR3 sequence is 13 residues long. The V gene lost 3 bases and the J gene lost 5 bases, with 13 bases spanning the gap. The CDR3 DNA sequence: TGCAGCGTTGAGTCCCGGCTTCCGGAGACCCAGTACTTC. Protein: CSVESRLPETQYF.

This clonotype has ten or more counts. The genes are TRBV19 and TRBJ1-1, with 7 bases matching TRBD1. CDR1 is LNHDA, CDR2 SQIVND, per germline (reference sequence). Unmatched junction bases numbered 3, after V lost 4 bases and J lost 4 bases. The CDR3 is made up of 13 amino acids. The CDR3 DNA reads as TGTGCCAGTAGTAACACAGGGGTCACTGAAGCTTTCTTT. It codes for CASSNTGVTEAFF.

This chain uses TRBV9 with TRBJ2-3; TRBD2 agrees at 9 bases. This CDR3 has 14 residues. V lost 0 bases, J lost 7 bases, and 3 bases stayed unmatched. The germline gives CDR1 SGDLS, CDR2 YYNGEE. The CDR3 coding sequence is TGTGCCAGCAGCGTAGAGACTAGCGGAAATACGCAGTATTTT. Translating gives CASSVETSGNTQYF.

CDR3 sequence reads: CASSTLAGSYNEQFF. CDR3 DNA sequence: TGTGCCAGTAGCACACTAGCAGGCTCCTACAATGAGCAGTTCTTC. The gene calls are TRBV19 and TRBJ2-1; weak D call: TRBD2 (6 bases). The CDR3 covers 15 residues. Looked up from germline, CDR1 is LNHDA and CDR2 is SQIVND (reference sequence). V shed 6 bases and J shed 0 bases, with 12 bases lying between them.

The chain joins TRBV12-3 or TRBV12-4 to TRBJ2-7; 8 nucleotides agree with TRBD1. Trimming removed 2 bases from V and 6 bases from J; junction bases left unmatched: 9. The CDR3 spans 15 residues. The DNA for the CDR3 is TGTGCCAGCAGTTTACACCGCCCAGGGGGCAGCGAGCAGTACTTC. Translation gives CASSLHRPGGSEQYF.

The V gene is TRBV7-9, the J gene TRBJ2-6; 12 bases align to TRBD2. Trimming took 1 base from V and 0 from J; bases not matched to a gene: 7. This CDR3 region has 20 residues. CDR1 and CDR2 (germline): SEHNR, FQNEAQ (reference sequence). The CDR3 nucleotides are TGTGCCAGCAGCTTAGGGGGACTAGCGGGTGTCATCTCTGGGGCCAACGTCCTGACTTTC. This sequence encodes CASSLGGLAGVISGANVLTF.

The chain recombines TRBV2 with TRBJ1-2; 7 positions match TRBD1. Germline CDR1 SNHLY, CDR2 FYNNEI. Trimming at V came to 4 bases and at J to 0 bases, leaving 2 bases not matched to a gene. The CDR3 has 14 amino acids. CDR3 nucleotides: TGTGCCAGCAGTGTGACAGGGTCTAACTATGGCTACACCTTC. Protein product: CASSVTGSNYGYTF.

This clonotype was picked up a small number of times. The CDR3 bases are TGTGCCAGCAGACCAGCGGGAGGGGGAGCCTACGAGCAGTACTTC. Its translation is CASRPAGGGAYEQYF. The chain uses TRBV7-2 and TRBJ2-7; 10 bases match TRBD2. Germline V gene lookup returns CDR1 SGHTA and CDR2 FQGNSA. The CDR3 length is 15 residues. The V gene end was trimmed by 6 bases and the J gene end by 2 bases; junction bases not matched to a gene: 7.

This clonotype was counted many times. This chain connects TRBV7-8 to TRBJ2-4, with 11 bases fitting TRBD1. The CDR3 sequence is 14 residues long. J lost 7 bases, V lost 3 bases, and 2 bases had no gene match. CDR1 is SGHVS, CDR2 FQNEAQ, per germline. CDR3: CASSFGTGGNIQYF. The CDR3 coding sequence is TGTGCCAGCAGCTTCGGGACAGGGGGGAACATTCAGTACTTC.

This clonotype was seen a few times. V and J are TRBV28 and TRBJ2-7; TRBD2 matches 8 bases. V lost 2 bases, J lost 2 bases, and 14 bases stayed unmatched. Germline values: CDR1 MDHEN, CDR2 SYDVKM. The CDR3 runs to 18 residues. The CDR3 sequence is CASSLTPGLGGRTYEQYF. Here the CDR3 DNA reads TGTGCCAGCAGTTTAACCCCCGGGTTGGGCGGGAGGACCTACGAGCAGTACTTC.

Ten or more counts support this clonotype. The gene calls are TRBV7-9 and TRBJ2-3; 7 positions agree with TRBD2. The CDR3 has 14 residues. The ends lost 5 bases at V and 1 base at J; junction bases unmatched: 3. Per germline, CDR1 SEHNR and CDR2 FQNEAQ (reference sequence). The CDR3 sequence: CASSPRGGTDTQYF. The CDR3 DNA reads TGTGCCAGCAGCCCTCGGGGGGGCACAGATACGCAGTATTTT.

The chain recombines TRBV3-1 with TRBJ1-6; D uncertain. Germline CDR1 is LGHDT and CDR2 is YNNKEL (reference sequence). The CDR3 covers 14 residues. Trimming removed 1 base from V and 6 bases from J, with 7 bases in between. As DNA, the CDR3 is TGTGCCAGCAGCCAAGCGGGGAGTAATTCACCCCTCCACTTT. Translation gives CASSQAGSNSPLHF.

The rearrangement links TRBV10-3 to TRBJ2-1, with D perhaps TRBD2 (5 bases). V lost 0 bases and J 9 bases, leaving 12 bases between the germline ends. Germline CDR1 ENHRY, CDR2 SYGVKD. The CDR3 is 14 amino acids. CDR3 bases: TGTGCCATCAGTGAGTCGAGTCTAGCTTTTGAGCAGTTCTTC. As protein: CAISESSLAFEQFF.

In nucleotides, the CDR3 is TGTGCCAGCAGTTCCCTAGCGGGAGTGAAGGAGCAGTTCTTC. This encodes CASSSLAGVKEQFF. The chain is built from TRBV12-3 or TRBV12-4 and TRBJ2-1, with 10 nucleotides matching TRBD2. This CDR3 is 14 amino acids long. Trimming cost V 4 bases and J 10 bases; bases outside gene matches: 7.